These T cell receptor beta chains were read from a single sample in a study of shared clonotypes between healthy human individuals. Clones were sequenced by immunoSEQ multiplex PCR, and TCRdb holds only the in-frame ones, with some missing. Among 470,000 or so clones listed, around 85% were seen once. Sequences were obtained from PBMCs. The receptors originated from a middle-aged woman in good health. Some clones in this sample may be carry-over from other donors' samples. The CDR3 runs from the conserved cysteine through the conserved F or W. The order of the fields is clone size, D gene, J gene, V gene, CDR3 protein, CDR3 DNA. D genes are given only for firm matches. Part of the rows lack a size; the others show once, few, many or a class for expanded clones.

size: .
D: TRBD1
J: TRBJ1-1
V: TRBV5-4
CDR3: CASSLTRQGAAAFF
DNA: TGTGCCAGCAGCTTGACGCGGCAGGGGGCAGCAGCTTTCTTT

size: many
D: TRBD1
J: TRBJ2-1
V: TRBV6-6
CDR3: CASALQGNEQFF
DNA: TGTGCCAGCGCGCTACAGGGGAATGAGCAGTTCTTC

size: .
D: .
J: TRBJ2-2
V: TRBV19
CDR3: CASSIAGEIGELFF
DNA: TGTGCCAGTAGTATCGCAGGGGAAATCGGGGAGCTGTTTTTT

size: .
D: TRBD2
J: TRBJ2-5
V: TRBV5-1
CDR3: CASSPGASGQETQYF
DNA: TGCGCCAGCAGCCCCGGGGCTAGCGGCCAAGAGACCCAGTACTTC

size: .
D: .
J: TRBJ2-1
V: TRBV6-6
CDR3: CASSPYNEQFF
DNA: TGTGCCAGCAGTCCCTACAATGAGCAGTTCTTC

size: .
D: .
J: TRBJ1-2
V: TRBV28
CDR3: CASTDRGGYGYTF
DNA: TGTGCCAGCACCGACCGGGGGGGCTATGGCTACACCTTC

size: .
D: .
J: TRBJ2-1
V: TRBV5-1
CDR3: CASHRQDGGGEQFF
DNA: TGCGCCAGCCACAGACAGGATGGGGGTGGGGAGCAGTTCTTC

size: few
D: TRBD1
J: TRBJ1-5
V: TRBV19
CDR3: CASSQGGSSNQPQHF
DNA: TGTGCCAGTAGCCAGGGGGGCAGTAGCAATCAGCCCCAGCATTTT

size: .
D: .
J: TRBJ1-1
V: TRBV29-1
CDR3: CSVQSRADTEAFF
DNA: TGCAGCGTTCAGTCGAGGGCGGACACTGAAGCTTTCTTT

size: .
D: TRBD2
J: TRBJ2-5
V: TRBV9
CDR3: CASSSERERGETQYF
DNA: TGTGCCAGCAGCTCCGAGCGGGAGAGGGGAGAGACCCAGTACTTC

size: .
D: .
J: TRBJ2-7
V: TRBV5-4
CDR3: CASSLEVTYEQYF
DNA: TGTGCCAGCAGCTTGGAGGTAACCTACGAGCAGTACTTC

size: once
D: .
J: TRBJ2-7
V: TRBV28
CDR3: CASSQIGDTYEQYF
DNA: TGTGCCAGCAGTCAAATCGGGGACACCTACGAGCAGTACTTC

size: few
D: TRBD2
J: TRBJ2-1
V: TRBV5-1
CDR3: CASSGSGRVTDEQFF
DNA: TGCGCCAGCAGCGGTAGCGGGAGGGTCACAGATGAGCAGTTCTTC

size: .
D: .
J: TRBJ2-7
V: TRBV7-9
CDR3: CASSRLSLLDEQYF
DNA: TGTGCCAGCAGCCGTCTCTCCTTGTTAGACGAGCAGTACTTC

size: once
D: TRBD2
J: TRBJ2-1
V: TRBV14
CDR3: CASSRTTGTSGYNEQFF
DNA: TGTGCCAGCAGCCGCACAACCGGGACTAGCGGCTACAATGAGCAGTTCTTC

size: .
D: .
J: TRBJ1-1
V: TRBV7-3
CDR3: CASSPQMDTEAFF
DNA: TGTGCCAGCAGCCCACAGATGGACACTGAAGCTTTCTTT

size: .
D: .
J: TRBJ1-2
V: TRBV5-4
CDR3: CASSTAVGYGYTF
DNA: TGTGCCAGCAGTACGGCGGTAGGCTATGGCTACACCTTC

size: .
D: TRBD1
J: TRBJ2-5
V: TRBV28
CDR3: CASGDRVETQYF
DNA: TGTGCCAGCGGGGACAGGGTAGAGACCCAGTACTTC

size: .
D: .
J: TRBJ1-1
V: TRBV11-3
CDR3: CASSFDGNTEAFF
DNA: TGTGCCAGCAGCTTCGACGGGAACACTGAAGCTTTCTTT

size: .
D: .
J: TRBJ1-5
V: TRBV28
CDR3: CASSLDNVEHF
DNA: TGTGCCAGCAGTTTGGATAATGTGGAGCATTTT

size: .
D: TRBD2
J: TRBJ2-1
V: TRBV10-2
CDR3: CASSLAGDFNEQFF
DNA: TGCGCCAGCAGTTTAGCGGGAGACTTCAATGAGCAGTTCTTC

size: .
D: .
J: TRBJ1-2
V: TRBV28
CDR3: CASSSPSGIGSRGYTF
DNA: TGTGCCAGCAGTTCACCCTCGGGAATTGGGAGCCGAGGCTACACCTTC

size: .
D: TRBD1
J: TRBJ2-7
V: TRBV5-6
CDR3: CASSLTRGWDYEQYF
DNA: TGTGCCAGCAGCCTAACCAGGGGGTGGGACTACGAGCAGTACTTC

size: .
D: TRBD2
J: TRBJ2-3
V: TRBV5-6
CDR3: CASSRTSGRASGTQYF
DNA: TGTGCCAGCAGCAGGACTAGCGGGAGGGCATCGGGGACGCAGTATTTT

size: .
D: .
J: TRBJ1-5
V: TRBV28
CDR3: CASSLLAGDQPQHF
DNA: TGTGCCAGCAGTTTATTGGCAGGAGATCAGCCCCAGCATTTT

size: few
D: TRBD1
J: TRBJ2-2
V: TRBV5-1
CDR3: CASSFWTGGTGELFF
DNA: TGCGCCAGCAGCTTTTGGACAGGGGGAACCGGGGAGCTGTTTTTT

size: .
D: .
J: TRBJ2-7
V: TRBV2
CDR3: CASTPSAWYEQYF
DNA: TGTGCCAGCACCCCCTCCGCGTGGTACGAGCAGTACTTC

size: few
D: TRBD1
J: TRBJ2-7
V: TRBV28
CDR3: CASSFGTGAYEQYF
DNA: TGTGCCAGCAGTTTTGGGACAGGAGCCTACGAGCAGTACTTC

size: once
D: .
J: TRBJ2-2
V: TRBV28
CDR3: CASLALGSGLKVANTGELFF
DNA: TGTGCCAGCCTGGCGTTAGGGTCCGGACTCAAAGTGGCGAACACCGGGGAGCTGTTTTTT

size: .
D: TRBD1
J: TRBJ2-1
V: TRBV7-6
CDR3: CASSLGTGGSLGYNEQFF
DNA: TGTGCCAGCAGCCTCGGGACAGGGGGCTCCCTGGGATACAATGAGCAGTTCTTC

size: .
D: .
J: TRBJ2-5
V: TRBV11-1
CDR3: CASRRKETQYF
DNA: TGTGCCTCAAGGCGAAAAGAGACCCAGTACTTC

size: .
D: .
J: TRBJ2-4
V: TRBV29-1
CDR3: CSVKGLGSKNIQYF
DNA: TGCAGCGTCAAGGGGCTGGGTTCCAAAAACATTCAGTACTTC

size: once
D: .
J: TRBJ2-1
V: TRBV28
CDR3: CASSFGGLVAVPNNEQFF
DNA: TGTGCCAGCAGTTTCGGGGGTCTAGTGGCGGTCCCGAACAATGAGCAGTTCTTC

size: .
D: .
J: TRBJ1-1
V: TRBV28
CDR3: CATLVRGNTEAFF
DNA: TGTGCCACCCTTGTTCGGGGGAACACTGAAGCTTTCTTT

size: .
D: TRBD1
J: TRBJ2-2
V: TRBV5-8
CDR3: CASSPRDRVVTGELFF
DNA: TGTGCCAGCAGCCCCCGGGACAGGGTCGTCACCGGGGAGCTGTTTTTT

size: .
D: TRBD1
J: TRBJ1-2
V: TRBV11-2
CDR3: CASSPTGNYSYTF
DNA: TGTGCCAGCAGCCCGACAGGGAACTACAGCTACACCTTC

size: .
D: TRBD2
J: TRBJ2-7
V: TRBV28
CDR3: CASSPGLANSYEQYF
DNA: TGTGCCAGCAGTCCCGGACTAGCGAATTCCTACGAGCAGTACTTC

size: .
D: .
J: TRBJ1-3
V: TRBV4-2
CDR3: CASSQEWGGANTIYF
DNA: TGTGCCAGCAGCCAAGAGTGGGGGGGTGCGAACACCATATATTTT

size: .
D: .
J: TRBJ1-5
V: TRBV7-9
CDR3: CASSQDGAGQHF
DNA: TGTGCCAGCAGCCAGGACGGGGCCGGCCAGCATTTT

size: once
D: TRBD1
J: TRBJ1-4
V: TRBV2
CDR3: CASSTGTGSEKLFF
DNA: TGTGCCAGCAGCACCGGGACAGGGAGTGAAAAACTGTTTTTT

size: .
D: TRBD2
J: TRBJ2-2
V: TRBV28
CDR3: CASSWNSGRAAEQELFF
DNA: TGTGCCAGCAGTTGGAATAGCGGGAGGGCCGCGGAACAGGAGCTGTTTTTT

size: .
D: .
J: TRBJ2-1
V: TRBV7-9
CDR3: CASSLVGVPSSYNEQFF
DNA: TGTGCCAGCAGCTTAGTAGGGGTCCCAAGCTCCTACAATGAGCAGTTCTTC

size: .
D: .
J: TRBJ2-6
V: TRBV7-9
CDR3: CASARRGVSGANVLTF
DNA: TGTGCCAGCGCCCGGCGGGGCGTCTCTGGGGCCAACGTCCTGACTTTC

size: .
D: TRBD1
J: TRBJ2-5
V: TRBV29-1
CDR3: CSARPTGGGETQYF
DNA: TGCAGCGCCCGACCTACAGGGGGCGGGGAGACCCAGTACTTC

size: .
D: .
J: TRBJ2-5
V: TRBV6-1
CDR3: CASSEGGLGETQYF
DNA: TGTGCCAGCAGTGAAGGGGGGCTAGGAGAGACCCAGTACTTC

size: .
D: .
J: TRBJ1-5
V: TRBV7-2
CDR3: CASSPSRQGSQPQHF
DNA: TGTGCCAGCAGCCCAAGCCGCCAGGGTAGTCAGCCCCAGCATTTT